A single sample gave rise to the 3 T cell receptor beta chains below, sequenced in a study of T cell clonality in common variable immunodeficiency. Clones were sequenced by immunoSEQ multiplex PCR, and TCRdb holds only the in-frame ones, with some missing. This sample shows 25,000 to 30,000 clones and no singletons; 2.5% to 3.5% rests with the ten largest. Notes on the study in general: Common variable immunodeficiency TCR beta sequences reportedly had fewer deletions and N-nucleotide insertions.

These receptors lack a known antigen. The material sequenced was peripheral blood mononuclear cells. These receptors were collected from a human donor with common variable immunodeficiency.

This clone was detected only a few times. From the germline J gene comes the end of the CDR3, since the read stops 3 residues before it. The rearrangement uses TRBV19 and TRBJ2-4; 7 bases are a match to TRBD1. This CDR3 region has 18 residues. CDR1 LNHDA and CDR2 SQIVND come from the germline V gene (reference sequence). Trimming took 1 base from V and 7 from J; bases not matched to a gene: 16. The CDR3 loop is CASSIGDRDPNPRNIQYF. The DNA read from the CDR3 is TGTGCCAGTAGTATAGGAGACAGGGACCCTAATCCGCGGAACATT.

To note about this clone: At one end the junction does not follow the germline gene, possibly because of a read error. The CDR3 end is not reached by the read, which stops 3 residues before it; the germline J gene fills it in. The chain links TRBV7-7 to TRBJ2-5; 9 nucleotides match TRBD1. The CDR3 is made up of 13 amino acids. CDR1 is SSHAT and CDR2 is FNYEAQ in the germline V gene (reference sequence). CDR3 bases read: TGTGCTAGCAGCCCGGGACAGGGAGAGACC. It encodes CASSPGQGET. The whole CDR3 is CASSPGQGETQYF.

On this clone itself: Read data end 3 residues before the CDR3 end; the end is taken from the germline J gene. The chain joins TRBV6-2 or TRBV6-3 to TRBJ2-1, with 8 bases lining up with TRBD2. The CDR3 covers 15 residues. J was trimmed by 8 bases and V by 6 bases; bases with no gene match: 12. Germline CDR1 is MNHEY and CDR2 is SVGEGT. CDR3 DNA, as far as it was read: TGTGCCAGCAGCCTCGGGGGGGCCGATCCCCATGAG. This translates into CASSLGGADPHE. The CDR3 reads in full as CASSLGGADPHEQFF.